The present T cell receptor (beta chain) was sequenced within a study of neurological immune-mediated disorders. This clonotype has ten or more counts. Synthesis of cDNA used 5'RACE (with 10-nucleotide random UMIs). One entry per CDR3 protein, called by TCRdb with MiXCR from the 5' RACE reads. The table includes about 74,000 distinct CDR3 sequences, 5.2% detected once. This CDR3 is built from 13 residues. The V and J ends lost 3 bases and 5 bases, in that order; junction bases with no gene match: 4. The germline gives CDR1 SGHTA, CDR2 FQGNSA. The unsorted libraries were made from 2 million PBMCs kept at -80 C.

The TCR sequence derives from a man younger than 30 with multiple sclerosis. This chain links TRBV7-2 with TRBJ2-7, with TRBD2 identical over 7 bases. Sequencing was carried out using PBMCs. Written as DNA, the CDR3 is TGTGCCAGCAGCTTTTACCGGGAGGACGAGCAGTACTTC. Its translation: CASSFYREDEQYF. Using reference TRBV7-2 and TRBJ2-7 for the parts outside the CDR3, the full variable domain is GAGVSQSPSNKVTEKGKDVELRCDPISGHTALYWYRQSLGQGLEFLIYFQGNSAPDKSGLPSDRFSAERTGGSVSTLTIQRTQQEDSAVYLCASSFYREDEQYFGPGTRLTVT.